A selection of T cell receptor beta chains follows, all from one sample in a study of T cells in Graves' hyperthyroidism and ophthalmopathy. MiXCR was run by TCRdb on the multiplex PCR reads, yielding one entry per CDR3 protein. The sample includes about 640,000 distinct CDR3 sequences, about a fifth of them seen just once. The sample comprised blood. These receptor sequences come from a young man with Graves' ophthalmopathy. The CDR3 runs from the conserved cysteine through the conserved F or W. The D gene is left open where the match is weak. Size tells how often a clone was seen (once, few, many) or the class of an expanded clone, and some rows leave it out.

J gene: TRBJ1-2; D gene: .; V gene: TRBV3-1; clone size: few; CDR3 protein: CASSQEDPIPAADGYTF; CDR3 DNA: TGTGCCAGCAGCCAAGAGGACCCCATACCTGCGGCGGACGGCTACACCTTC
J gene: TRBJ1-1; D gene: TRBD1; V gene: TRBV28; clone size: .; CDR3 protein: CASSLNRGEGPEAFF; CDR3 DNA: TGTGCCAGCAGTTTGAACAGGGGAGAGGGGCCTGAAGCTTTCTTT
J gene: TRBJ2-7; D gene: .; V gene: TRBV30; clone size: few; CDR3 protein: CAWSLEGGREQYF; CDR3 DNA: TGTGCCTGGAGCCTCGAGGGGGGAAGGGAGCAGTACTTC
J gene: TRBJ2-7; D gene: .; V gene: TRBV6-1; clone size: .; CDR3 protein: CASSEHRRPYEQYF; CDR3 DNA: TGTGCCAGCAGTGAACACAGGCGACCCTACGAGCAGTACTTC
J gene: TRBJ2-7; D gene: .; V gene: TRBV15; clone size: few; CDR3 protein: CATSRDKAPHGEQYF; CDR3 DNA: TGTGCCACCAGCAGGGACAAAGCGCCCCACGGCGAGCAGTACTTC
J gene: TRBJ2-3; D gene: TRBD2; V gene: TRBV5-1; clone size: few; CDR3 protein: CASLSDGRRTDTQYF; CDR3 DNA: TGCGCCAGCCTATCCGACGGGAGGCGCACAGATACGCAGTATTTT
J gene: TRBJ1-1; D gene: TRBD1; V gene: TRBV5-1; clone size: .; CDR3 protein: CASSLEIRRGQGEAFF; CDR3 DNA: TGCGCCAGCAGCTTGGAAATACGTAGGGGGCAAGGTGAAGCTTTCTTT
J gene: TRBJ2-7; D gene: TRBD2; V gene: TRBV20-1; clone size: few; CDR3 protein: CSARDSLAGGRDSYEQYF; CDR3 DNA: TGCAGTGCTAGAGATAGCCTAGCGGGGGGAAGAGACTCCTACGAGCAGTACTTC
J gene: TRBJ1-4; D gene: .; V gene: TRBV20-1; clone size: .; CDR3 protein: CSARPRGEEEKLFF; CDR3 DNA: TGCAGTGCTAGACCGAGGGGGGAGGAAGAAAAACTGTTTTTT
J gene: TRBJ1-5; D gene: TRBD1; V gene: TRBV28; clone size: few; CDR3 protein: CASSLSGGGQPQHF; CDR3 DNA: TGTGCCAGCAGTTTATCAGGGGGTGGTCAGCCCCAGCATTTT
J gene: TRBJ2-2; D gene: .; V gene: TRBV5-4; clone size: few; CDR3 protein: CASSVIAGASIIGELFF; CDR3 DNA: TGTGCCAGCAGCGTAATTGCAGGGGCGTCGATTATCGGGGAGCTGTTTTTT
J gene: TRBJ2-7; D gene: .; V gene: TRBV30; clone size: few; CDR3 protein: CAWSEVGGEQYF; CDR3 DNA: TGTGCCTGGAGTGAGGTCGGGGGCGAGCAGTACTTC
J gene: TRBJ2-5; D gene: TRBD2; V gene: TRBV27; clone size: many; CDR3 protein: CASSLYGRAWETQYF; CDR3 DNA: TGTGCCAGCAGTTTATACGGGAGGGCCTGGGAGACCCAGTACTTC
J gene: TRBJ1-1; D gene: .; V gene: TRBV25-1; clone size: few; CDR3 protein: CASSDSTEKTEAFF; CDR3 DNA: TGTGCCAGCAGTGACTCGACTGAAAAGACTGAAGCTTTCTTT
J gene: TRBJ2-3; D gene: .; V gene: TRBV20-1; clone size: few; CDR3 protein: CSARDAFRDTQYF; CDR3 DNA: TGCAGTGCTAGAGATGCGTTCCGAGATACGCAGTATTTT